The T cell receptor (beta chain) under discussion was sequenced for a study of early T cells in non-severe SARS-CoV-2 infection. TCRdb processed the 5' RACE reads anew with MiXCR; each CDR3 protein has one entry. The table lists some 66,000 distinct CDR3 sequences, around 14% of them singletons. The sample taken for sequencing was whole blood. This clonotype was obtained from an adult who was a healthcare worker with PCR-confirmed SARS-CoV-2 infection or an uninfected control (not recorded which).

CDR3 loop: CASSEPQRLETQYF. CDR3 nucleotides: TGTGCCAGCAGTGAACCCCAGCGTCTGGAGACCCAGTACTTC. The chain joins TRBV25-1 to TRBJ2-5; D is ambiguous. V shed 2 bases and J shed 5 bases, with 12 bases lying between them. This CDR3 is built from 14 residues. In germline, CDR1 is MGHDK, CDR2 SYGVNS.